These 31 T cell receptor beta chains were sequenced from one sample in a study of CDR3 diversity in severe acne. TCRdb independently ran MiXCR on the PCR reads; one entry per CDR3 protein. The repertoire consists of under 100,000 distinct CDR3 sequences, with around half occurring once and the leading ten covering roughly a tenth. The sample consisted of blood. The receptors shown here come from a male donor in good health, serving as a control.

The V call is TRBV24-1, the J call TRBJ1-1; a weak D match, TRBD1 (5 bases). CDR3 length: 11 residues. The V and J ends lost 9 bases and 4 bases respectively, with 8 bases between them. CDR1 and CDR2 from the germline V gene are KGHDR and SFDVKD. CDR3 in DNA: TGTGCCACCCGCGGGGCCACTGAAGCTTTCTTT. It yields the protein CATRGATEAFF.

This clonotype was found once. V and J are TRBV12-3 or TRBV12-4 and TRBJ2-1; TRBD1 matches at 7 bases. V trimming: 8 bases; J trimming: 0 bases; junction bases outside the gene matches: 4. The CDR3 totals 14 residues. In DNA form, the CDR3 reads TGTGCCAGCCAACAGGGGAGCTCCTACAATGAGCAGTTCTTC. It specifies CASQQGSSYNEQFF.

The CDR3 coding sequence is TGCGCCAGCAGCCAAGCCGGGACTAGCGGAAGTTACAATGAGCAGTTCTTC. Translated, it gives CASSQAGTSGSYNEQFF. V is TRBV4-1 and J is TRBJ2-1, with TRBD2 matching over 11 bases. The junction had 6 bases not matched to a gene; V was cut back by 1 base and J by 4 bases. Germline values: CDR1 MGHRA, CDR2 YSYEKL. This CDR3 is 17 amino acids long.

This rearrangement joins TRBV19 to TRBJ2-7, with D possibly matching TRBD2 (5 bases). The germline V gene has CDR1 LNHDA and CDR2 SQIVND (reference sequence). The germline V and J ends were trimmed by 9 bases and 5 bases, with 11 bases remaining between them. The CDR3 extends over 11 amino acids. CDR3 protein: CASSDSNEQYF. The CDR3 DNA reads as TGTGCCAGCTCGGACTCTAACGAGCAGTACTTC.

The J gene is TRBJ2-7, the V gene TRBV25-1; D gene unclear. Germline CDR1 and CDR2: MGHDK and SYGVNS. This CDR3 has 14 amino acids. The V end lost 7 bases, the J end lost 2 bases, and 15 bases lay between the germline ends. CDR3 region: CASTLGRVPYEQYF. CDR3 nucleotide sequence: TGTGCCAGCACCTTAGGCCGGGTACCCTACGAGCAGTACTTC.

This clonotype was seen ten or more times. The chain links TRBV27 to TRBJ1-6; 9 positions agree with TRBD1. The CDR3 length is 15 residues. Per germline, CDR1 MNHEY and CDR2 SMNVEV (reference sequence). The V and J ends lost 0 bases and 6 bases, in that order; junction bases with no gene match: 0. The CDR3 is CASSLSTGGNSPLHF. For the CDR3, the DNA is TGTGCCAGCAGTTTATCGACAGGGGGTAATTCACCCCTCCACTTT.

There are many counts of this clonotype. The chain is built from TRBV3-1 and TRBJ2-1; 13 positions match TRBD2. CDR3 size: 17 residues. Germline lookup yields CDR1 LGHDT and CDR2 YNNKEL (reference sequence). The J segment lost 2 bases and the V segment lost 4 bases, leaving 5 bases of the junction unmatched. DNA of the CDR3: TGTGCCAGCAGCCCGTCCGGGACTAGCGGGACCTACAATGAGCAGTTCTTC. Translation: CASSPSGTSGTYNEQFF.

There are many counts of this clonotype. The chain joins TRBV20-1 to TRBJ2-5; TRBD1 agrees at 11 bases. Germline values: CDR1 DFQATT, CDR2 SNEGSKA (reference sequence). The CDR3 loop spans 13 amino acids. The CDR3 DNA sequence: TGCATCGGGACAGGGGGAGAACAAGAGACCCAGTACTTC. This encodes CIGTGGEQETQYF.

This clonotype has at least ten counts. The rearrangement joins TRBV13 to TRBJ2-3; 9 nucleotides match TRBD1. The CDR3 is 15 amino acids. V trimming: 2 bases; J trimming: 4 bases; junction bases outside the gene matches: 4. CDR1 and CDR2 (germline): PRHDT, FYEKMQ (reference sequence). The CDR3 DNA reads TGTGCCAGCAGCTTAAGGGACAGGGATTCAGATACGCAGTATTTT. Translating it yields CASSLRDRDSDTQYF. Combining the CDR3 with reference TRBV13 and TRBJ2-3 gives the whole variable domain AAGVIQSPRHLIKEKRETATLKCYPIPRHDTVYWYQQGPGQDPQFLISFYEKMQSDKGSIPDRFSAQQFSDYHSELNMSSLELGDSALYFCASSLRDRDSDTQYFGPGTRLTVL.

The table lists this clonotype with a few counts. The chain uses TRBV10-1 and TRBJ2-7, with 14 positions matching TRBD2. The V and J ends lost 8 bases and 4 bases, in that order; junction bases with no gene match: 4. The CDR3 extends over 14 amino acids. Germline lookup yields CDR1 WNHNN and CDR2 SYGVQD (reference sequence). CDR3 nucleotides: TGCGCCAGCGGGACTAGCGGGAGTCTTTACGAGCAGTACTTC. It yields the protein CASGTSGSLYEQYF.

This clonotype ranks as medium-sized. The V call is TRBV10-3, the J call TRBJ2-1, with D possibly matching TRBD2 (5 bases). The V end lost 6 bases, the J end lost 0 bases, and 9 bases lay between the germline ends. Germline CDR1 ENHRY, CDR2 SYGVKD. The CDR3 sequence is 14 residues long. The DNA for the CDR3 is TGTGCCATCAGCGCCGGGGACTCCTACAATGAGCAGTTCTTC. This gives the protein CAISAGDSYNEQFF.

This clonotype appeared once. The chain carries TRBV11-2 and TRBJ2-3; D ambiguous. The germline V and J ends were trimmed by 5 bases and 4 bases, with 16 bases remaining between them. Germline V gene lookup returns CDR1 SGHAT and CDR2 FQNNGV. This CDR3 has 15 residues. The CDR3 bases are TGTGCCAGCAGCGACGAGGAAGGGCAGCCAGATACGCAGTATTTT. Translating gives CASSDEEGQPDTQYF.

At least ten counts were recorded for this clonotype. This chain joins TRBV4-1 and TRBJ2-3; D may be TRBD1 (8 bases). Germline CDR1 is MGHRA and CDR2 is YSYEKL. V was pared by 1 base and J by 1 base, with 15 bases between. This CDR3 contains 17 residues. The CDR3 DNA follows: TGCGCCAGCAGCCAAGCTACAGGGGGGGGGCGCACAGATACGCAGTATTTT. It yields the protein CASSQATGGGRTDTQYF.

This clonotype was counted many times. The CDR3 here is CASRGTFLHF. In DNA, the CDR3 is TGTGCCAGCAGAGGGACTTTCCTCCACTTT. This chain uses TRBV12-3 or TRBV12-4 with TRBJ1-6; D might be TRBD1 (5 bases). V lost 6 bases, J lost 15 bases, and 9 bases lay in between. CDR3 length: 10 amino acids.

Note on this clonotype: A much larger clone lies a single base off, so this may be a read error. The chain uses TRBV5-1 and TRBJ1-3; D not certain. The CDR3 extends over 14 amino acids. CDR1 is SGHRS and CDR2 is YFSETQ in the germline V gene. The CDR3 loop reads CASSLASSGNTICF. Here the CDR3 DNA reads TGCGCCAGCAGCTTGGCGAGCTCTGGAAACACCATATGTTTT. The whole variable domain, remainder taken from reference TRBV5-1 and TRBJ1-3, is KAGVTQTPRYLIKTRGQQVTLSCSPISGHRSVSWYQQTPGQGLQFLFEYFSETQRNKGNFPGRFSGRQFSNSRSEMNVSTLELGDSALYLCASSLASSGNTICFGEGSWLTVV.

The rearrangement joins TRBV4-2 to TRBJ2-7; D remains unclear. The end of the DNA aligns better with TRBJ2-5, so the J call may be wrong. Germline V gives CDR1 LGHNA, CDR2 YNFKEQ. This CDR3 has 16 amino acids. DNA of the CDR3: TGTGCCAGCAGCCAAGGCTGGAGCGTAAATCAAGAGACCCAGTACTTC. This encodes CASSQGWSVNQETQYF.

V gene TRBV20-1 combines with J gene TRBJ1-4, with TRBD1 matching 7 bases. The V gene's germline CDR1 is DFQATT and CDR2 SNEGSKA (reference sequence). The CDR3 extends over 13 amino acids. J was trimmed by 7 bases and V by 1 base; bases with no gene match: 3. The CDR3 protein is CSARATGAEKLFF. The DNA for the CDR3 is TGCAGTGCTAGAGCTACAGGGGCTGAAAAACTGTTTTTT.

This clonotype was detected only a few times. DNA for the CDR3: TGTGCCACCAGTGAGGCGGGACAGGGCCAAGGCGGGACCCAGTACTTC. Amino acids: CATSEAGQGQGGTQYF. The V gene is TRBV24-1, the J gene TRBJ2-5; 9 bases fit TRBD1. Germline assignment: CDR1 KGHDR and CDR2 SFDVKD. This CDR3 is 16 amino acids long. Trimming cost V 4 bases and J 7 bases; bases outside gene matches: 12.

The chain links TRBV29-1 to TRBJ1-2; D is unclear. The CDR3 runs 13 residues. Trimming cost V 5 bases and J 4 bases, with 14 bases left between them. Germline lookup yields CDR1 SQVTM and CDR2 ANQGSEA. The CDR3 loop reads CSVSGGSLYGYTF. As DNA, the CDR3 is TGCAGCGTTAGTGGTGGCAGCCTCTATGGCTACACCTTC. The variable domain in full, with the rest retrieved from reference TRBV29-1 and TRBJ1-2, is SAVISQKPSRDICQRGTSLTIQCQVDSQVTMMFWYRQQPGQSLTLIATANQGSEATYESGFVIDKFPISRPNLTFSTLTVSNMSPEDSSIYLCSVSGGSLYGYTFGSGTRLTVV.

This clonotype was found once. The V call is TRBV2, the J call TRBJ2-7; D is unresolved. This CDR3 is built from 12 residues. Trimming removed 6 bases at V and 11 bases at J, with 17 bases between. CDR1 and CDR2 from the germline V gene are SNHLY and FYNNEI. The CDR3, as DNA: TGTGCCAGCAGGGAAACACACCGACGGGAGTACTTC. It translates to CASRETHRREYF.

This clonotype is judged medium-sized. V is TRBV2 and J is TRBJ2-5; D is uncertain. The CDR3 loop spans 14 amino acids. The V and J ends lost 3 bases and 2 bases respectively, with 10 bases between them. CDR1 is SNHLY and CDR2 is FYNNEI in the germline V gene. CDR3 residues: CASSDRKDQETQYF. The CDR3 DNA sequence: TGTGCCAGCAGTGATAGGAAGGATCAAGAGACCCAGTACTTC.

As to this clonotype: This could be a read error, since a much larger clone is one nucleotide away. The chain links TRBV12-5 to TRBJ2-7; D is uncertain. The CDR3 runs to 14 residues. Germline values: CDR1 LGHNT, CDR2 FRNRAP. V lost 6 bases, J lost 0 bases, and 12 bases lay in between. CDR3 coding DNA: TGTGCTAGTGGAGCACCAAGTCTCTCCTACGAGCAGTACTTC. Residues: CASGAPSLSYEQYF.

The V call is TRBV19, the J call TRBJ2-1, with D possibly being TRBD1 (6 bases). The germline V gene has CDR1 LNHDA and CDR2 SQIVND (reference sequence). The CDR3 is 14 amino acids. V shed 4 bases and J shed 3 bases, with 10 bases lying between them. The chain's CDR3 is CASSTRTDYNEQFF. The DNA of the CDR3 is TGTGCCAGTAGTACCCGGACAGACTACAATGAGCAGTTCTTC.

By share, this clonotype ranks as large (0.1 to 1%). The chain is built from TRBV14 and TRBJ2-1, with 9 nucleotides matching TRBD2. Germline V gene lookup returns CDR1 SGHDN and CDR2 FVKESK. The length of the CDR3 is 18 residues. Trimming cost V 5 bases and J 6 bases; bases outside gene matches: 17. The DNA for the CDR3 is TGTGCCAGCAGCGCCTATACCGGGACTAGCTTAAGTGTCAATGAGCAGTTCTTC. It yields the protein CASSAYTGTSLSVNEQFF.

This chain links TRBV6-4 with TRBJ2-3, with 9 bases matching TRBD2. The ends lost 6 bases at V and 5 bases at J; junction bases unmatched: 9. The CDR3 spans 15 residues. The germline gives CDR1 MRHNA, CDR2 SNTAGT. As DNA, the CDR3 is TGTGCCAGCAGGCCGATAGCGGGGGAGAGAGATACGCAGTATTTT. This sequence encodes CASRPIAGERDTQYF.

This clonotype was picked up many times. The V gene is TRBV24-1, the J gene TRBJ2-1, with D possibly matching TRBD2 (5 bases). From germline, CDR1 is KGHDR and CDR2 SFDVKD. This CDR3 is built from 14 residues. Deletions cut 0 bases from V and 6 bases from J, with 8 bases between. The CDR3 DNA reads TGTGCCACCAGTGATTTGTTTGAGGGCAATGAGCAGTTCTTC. It encodes CATSDLFEGNEQFF.

This sequence joins TRBV5-4 and TRBJ2-5; TRBD2 agrees at 13 bases. Trimming at V came to 3 bases and at J to 5 bases, leaving 4 bases not matched to a gene. Germline CDR1 and CDR2: SGHNT and YYREEE (reference sequence). This CDR3 contains 15 residues. The CDR3 reads CASSSGTSGTETQYF. Written as DNA, the CDR3 is TGTGCCAGCAGCTCCGGGACTAGCGGGACCGAGACCCAGTACTTC. The full variable domain, completed using reference TRBV5-4 and TRBJ2-5, is ETGVTQSPTHLIKTRGQQVTLRCSSQSGHNTVSWYQQALGQGPQFIFQYYREEENGRGNFPPRFSGLQFPNYSSELNVNALELDDSALYLCASSSGTSGTETQYFGPGTRLLVL.

This rearrangement joins TRBV27 to TRBJ2-5; TRBD2 matches at 11 bases. V dropped 2 bases and J dropped 4; count of bases not matched to a gene: 3. The CDR3 runs to 15 residues. Germline assignment: CDR1 MNHEY and CDR2 SMNVEV (reference sequence). The CDR3 sequence is CASSLGLAGGETQYF. CDR3 sequence (DNA): TGTGCCAGCAGTTTAGGGCTAGCGGGAGGAGAGACCCAGTACTTC.

On this clonotype: A much larger clone differs by one base, so this may be a read error. The conserved phenylalanine or tryptophan is not found at the CDR3 terminus, so this likely reflects a read error. The J gene is TRBJ2-5, the V gene TRBV11-3; D uncertain. The CDR3 contains 13 residues. V was clipped by 0 bases and J by 2 bases, with 4 bases between them. Germline V gene lookup returns CDR1 SGHNT and CDR2 YENEEA. The CDR3 loop is CASSLEGQETQYL. CDR3 in DNA: TGTGCCAGCAGCTTAGAAGGGCAAGAGACCCAGTACCTC.

DNA for the CDR3: TGTGCCAGCAGTTACGATCGGGCTTTCGGATCCTACGAGCAGTACTTC. Protein product: CASSYDRAFGSYEQYF. The chain recombines TRBV2 with TRBJ2-7; D call uncertain. The germline V gene has CDR1 SNHLY and CDR2 FYNNEI. This CDR3 contains 16 residues. Trimming left V 5 bases short and J 1 base short, with 18 bases between.

This sequence joins TRBV9 and TRBJ2-2, with D possibly TRBD1 on 5 matching bases. The germline V gene has CDR1 SGDLS and CDR2 YYNGEE. This CDR3 is built from 14 residues. V was cut by 4 bases and J by 8 bases, with 15 bases left in between. CDR3 nucleotides: TGTGCCAGCAGCACGCGCAGGGAATCGGGGGAGCTGTTTTTT. Amino acids: CASSTRRESGELFF.